These 9 T cell receptor beta chains share one sample of origin, sequenced in a study of cytomegalovirus exposure and HLA in healthy donors. This PCR relied on a set of 60 Vbeta primers and 13 Jbeta primers. Using immunoSEQ multiplex PCR, the repertoire was profiled, and TCRdb retains in-frame clones only, with some absent. This table holds around 130,000 clones, around 70% found once. Sequencing was done on a sample of PBMCs. All receptors come from a man aged 25 to 45 in good health and CMV-seronegative.

The gene calls are TRBV7-8 and TRBJ2-7; 11 bases are shared with TRBD2. The J segment lost 6 bases and the V segment lost 2 bases, leaving 3 bases of the junction unmatched. CDR3 length: 14 amino acids. From germline, CDR1 is SGHVS and CDR2 FQNEAQ. The CDR3 loop reads CASSLLAGGPEQYF. The CDR3 nucleotides are TGTGCCAGCAGCTTACTAGCGGGAGGCCCCGAGCAGTACTTC.

The rearrangement uses TRBV18 and TRBJ2-2, with D possibly being TRBD2 (5 bases). The CDR3 is made up of 16 amino acids. V lost 2 bases to trimming and J lost 3 bases, with 13 bases between them. Germline values: CDR1 KGHSH, CDR2 LQKENI. The CDR3 here is CASSPEVGVYTGELFF. For the CDR3, the DNA is TGTGCCAGCTCACCAGAGGTCGGGGTTTACACCGGGGAGCTGTTTTTT.

V and J are TRBV29-1 and TRBJ2-1, with 12 bases aligning to TRBD2. This CDR3 is 13 amino acids long. The junction had 3 bases not matched to a gene; V was cut back by 8 bases and J by 4 bases. Germline V lookup: CDR1 SQVTM, CDR2 ANQGSEA. The DNA for the CDR3 is TGCAGCACCGGACTAGCGGGGTACAATGAGCAGTTCTTC. Translated: CSTGLAGYNEQFF.

This clone was seen a few times. V gene TRBV5-4 combines with J gene TRBJ2-2; 7 bases align to TRBD1. Losses at the gene ends were 5 bases for V and 3 bases for J; bases not matched to a gene: 7. CDR3 length equals 15 residues. Germline V gene data show CDR1 as SGHNT and CDR2 as YYREEE (reference sequence). The CDR3 DNA reads TGTGCCAGCAGTAAGGGGGCGTCGGACACCGGGGAGCTGTTTTTT. This sequence encodes CASSKGASDTGELFF.

This chain links TRBV4-1 with TRBJ2-1; the match to TRBD2 covers 9 bases. The CDR3 has 18 residues. Germline trimming cut 4 bases from V and 4 bases from J; bases unmatched to any gene: 14. Germline V CDR1 and CDR2: MGHRA, YSYEKL. The CDR3 here is CASSPAAGGFSGYNEQFF. CDR3 nucleotides: TGCGCCAGCAGCCCCGCAGCGGGAGGTTTTTCAGGTTACAATGAGCAGTTCTTC.

The chain joins TRBV30 to TRBJ2-2; D remains unclear. The CDR3 spans 14 residues. V lost 4 bases to trimming and J lost 4 bases, with 13 bases between them. Looked up from germline, CDR1 is GTSNPN and CDR2 is SVGIG (reference sequence). The CDR3 loop reads CAWTEELVTGELFF. CDR3 nucleotide sequence: TGTGCCTGGACTGAGGAATTGGTCACCGGGGAGCTGTTTTTT. The variable domain in full, completed from reference TRBV30 and TRBJ2-2, reads SQTIHQWPATLVQPVGSPLSLECTVEGTSNPNLYWYRQAAGRGLQLLFYSVGIGQISSEVPQNLSASRPQDRQFILSSKKLLLSDSGFYLCAWTEELVTGELFFGEGSRLTVL.

The chain has TRBV15 and TRBJ2-5, with 15 bases that match TRBD2. Trimming cost V 2 bases and J 4 bases; bases outside gene matches: 2. Per the germline V gene, CDR1 is LNHNV and CDR2 is YYDKDF (reference sequence). This CDR3 region has 16 residues. The CDR3 here is CATSRSGLAGGETQYF. In DNA, the CDR3 is TGTGCCACCAGCAGATCGGGACTAGCGGGGGGAGAGACCCAGTACTTC.

This chain links TRBV28 with TRBJ2-3, with D tentatively TRBD1 (6 bases). Trimming removed 3 bases at V and 4 bases at J, with 11 bases between. This CDR3 has 14 amino acids. The germline gives CDR1 MDHEN, CDR2 SYDVKM. The CDR3 protein is CASSLVRGADTQYF. In DNA form, the CDR3 reads TGTGCCAGCAGTTTGGTCAGGGGCGCAGATACGCAGTATTTT.

The gene calls are TRBV5-4 and TRBJ2-5; D possibly corresponds to TRBD2 (5 bases). Germline-derived CDR1 and CDR2 are SGHNT and YYREEE (reference sequence). V was shortened by 1 base and J by 5 bases, with 15 bases between the two germline ends. There are 15 residues in the CDR3. CDR3 sequence: CASSLSVLDLETQYF. DNA of the CDR3: TGTGCCAGCAGCTTGTCAGTACTAGACCTTGAGACCCAGTACTTC.